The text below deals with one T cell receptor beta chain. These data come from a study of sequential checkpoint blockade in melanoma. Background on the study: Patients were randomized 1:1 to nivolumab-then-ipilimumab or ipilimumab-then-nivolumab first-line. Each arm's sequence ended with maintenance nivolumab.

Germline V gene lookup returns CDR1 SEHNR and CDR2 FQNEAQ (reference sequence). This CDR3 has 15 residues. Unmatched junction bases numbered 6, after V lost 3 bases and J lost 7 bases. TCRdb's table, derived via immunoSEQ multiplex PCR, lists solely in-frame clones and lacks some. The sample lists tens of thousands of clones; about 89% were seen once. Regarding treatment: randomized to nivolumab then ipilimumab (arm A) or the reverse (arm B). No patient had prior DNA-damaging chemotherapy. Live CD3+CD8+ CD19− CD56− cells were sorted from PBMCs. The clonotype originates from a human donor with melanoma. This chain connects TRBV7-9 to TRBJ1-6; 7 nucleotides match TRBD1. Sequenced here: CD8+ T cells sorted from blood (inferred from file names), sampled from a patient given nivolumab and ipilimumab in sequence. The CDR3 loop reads CASSLWDSGNSPLHF. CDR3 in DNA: TGTGCCAGCAGCTTGTGGGACAGTGGAAATTCACCCCTCCACTTT.